A single sample gave rise to the 16 T cell receptor beta chains below, sequenced in a study of T-cell memory formation after mild COVID-19. MiXCR, applied by TCRdb to the 5' RACE reads, yields one record per CDR3 protein. The sample lists about 200,000 distinct CDR3 sequences, roughly 10% occurring once. Sequenced sample: PBMCs or a T cell subset sorted from them (not recorded which). These receptors all stem from a man between 18 and 35 years old who had mild COVID-19 (a few samples of this study predate the infection). Cell type and time point are not known.

This clonotype was detected only a few times. The V gene is TRBV7-2, the J gene TRBJ2-3; D is possibly TRBD1 or TRBD2 (5 bases each). CDR3 length equals 14 residues. Trimming cost V 2 bases and J 5 bases, with 11 bases left between them. Germline assignment: CDR1 SGHTA and CDR2 FQGNSA. CDR3 in DNA: TGTGCCAGCAGCTTACTCGGGGACGTAGATACGCAGTATTTT. It translates to CASSLLGDVDTQYF.

This rearrangement joins TRBV6-2 or TRBV6-3 to TRBJ2-7, with 7 bases aligning to TRBD2. This CDR3 spans 14 amino acids. The V segment lost 6 bases and the J segment 4 bases; nucleotides outside the gene matches: 9. Per germline, CDR1 MNHEY and CDR2 SVGEGT. The chain's CDR3 is CASSPSGGSYEQYV. The CDR3 bases are TGTGCCAGCAGCCCTTCCGGGGGGTCTTACGAGCAGTACGTC.

This clonotype was detected a few times. J is TRBJ1-3 and V is TRBV7-8, with 10 bases lining up with TRBD1. CDR3 size: 14 residues. Germline V lookup: CDR1 SGHVS, CDR2 FQNEAQ. J lost 4 bases, V lost 4 bases, and 1 base had no gene match. The CDR3 protein is CASSSDRGGNTIYF. As DNA, the CDR3 is TGTGCCAGCAGCTCGGACAGGGGGGGAAACACCATATATTTT.

V usage is TRBV7-2 and J usage is TRBJ1-2, with D hard to call. The CDR3 is made up of 13 amino acids. CDR1 is SGHTA and CDR2 is FQGNSA in the germline V gene. V was pared by 1 base and J by 8 bases, with 11 bases between. This chain's CDR3 is CASSLGAAGGYTF. CDR3 nucleotides: TGTGCCAGCAGCTTAGGGGCAGCCGGCGGCTACACCTTC.

This clonotype has more than one count but fewer than ten. The rearrangement links TRBV7-9 to TRBJ1-2; no clear D gene. V was pared by 2 bases and J by 3 bases, with 7 bases between. Germline values: CDR1 SEHNR, CDR2 FQNEAQ (reference sequence). The CDR3 is 13 residues long. The CDR3 nucleotides are TGTGCCAGCAGCTTACGGGCCGACTATGGCTACACCTTC. As protein: CASSLRADYGYTF.

This clonotype has at least ten counts. V is TRBV7-6 and J is TRBJ2-1, with D tentatively TRBD1 or TRBD2 (6 bases each). The CDR3 runs to 15 residues. V lost 5 bases, J lost 6 bases, and 17 bases lay in between. Germline V lookup: CDR1 SGHVS, CDR2 FNYEAQ. The CDR3 region has the DNA TGTGCCAGCAGCGCCCGAGGAGGGGGAGGCAATGAGCAGTTCTTC. This sequence encodes CASSARGGGGNEQFF.

The table lists this clonotype with a few counts. This chain joins TRBV29-1 and TRBJ1-5; the match to TRBD1 covers 7 bases. Unmatched junction bases numbered 4, after V lost 4 bases and J lost 7 bases. CDR3 length: 12 residues. Germline V gene data show CDR1 as SQVTM and CDR2 as ANQGSEA. The CDR3 region is CSVGQGQQPQHF. CDR3 nucleotides: TGCAGCGTTGGTCAGGGACAGCAGCCCCAGCATTTT.

This chain connects TRBV6-2 or TRBV6-3 to TRBJ1-3; maybe TRBD1 (5 bases). The germline gives CDR1 MNHEY, CDR2 SVGEGT. This CDR3 spans 17 amino acids. The V and J ends lost 2 bases and 4 bases respectively, with 18 bases between them. The DNA of the CDR3 is TGTGCCAGCAGTTACGTCCAGGGAAAATCGTCCGGAAACACCATATATTTT. This codes for CASSYVQGKSSGNTIYF.

The rearrangement uses TRBV19 and TRBJ1-5; 7 positions match TRBD1. CDR3 size: 13 residues. Losses at the gene ends were 5 bases for V and 6 bases for J; bases not matched to a gene: 4. CDR1 and CDR2 from the germline V gene are LNHDA and SQIVND (reference sequence). The chain's CDR3 is CASSRQGLQPQHF. As DNA, the CDR3 is TGTGCCAGTAGTCGACAGGGTCTTCAGCCCCAGCATTTT.

This clonotype was seen more than once but under ten times. A much more abundant neighbour one base away suggests this may be a read error. This chain connects TRBV2 to TRBJ2-2; tentative D call: TRBD2 (6 bases). This CDR3 region has 13 residues. Germline-derived CDR1 and CDR2 are SNHLY and FYNNEI. CDR3 region: CASSEGEAGELFF. CDR3 nucleotides: TGTGCCAGCAGCGAAGGGGAGGCCGGGGAGCTGTTTTTT.

This clonotype has more than one count but fewer than ten. The chain combines TRBV12-3 or TRBV12-4 with TRBJ2-1; 9 nucleotides align to TRBD2. There are 16 residues in the CDR3. J lost 2 bases, V lost 4 bases, and 6 bases had no gene match. This CDR3 reads CASSWASGAPYNEQFF. DNA for the CDR3: TGTGCCAGCAGTTGGGCTAGCGGGGCCCCCTACAATGAGCAGTTCTTC.

The chain carries TRBV7-9 and TRBJ2-3; TRBD2 aligns across 10 bases. The CDR3 is made up of 17 amino acids. From germline, CDR1 is SEHNR and CDR2 FQNEAQ (reference sequence). V shed 5 bases and J 4 bases; nucleotides not matched to a gene: 12. This CDR3 is CASSPLERGGQADTQYF. The CDR3 DNA reads TGTGCCAGCAGCCCCCTGGAGCGGGGGGGCCAGGCAGATACGCAGTATTTT.

V gene TRBV5-1 combines with J gene TRBJ2-1; 11 positions agree with TRBD2. Trimming took 4 bases from V and 5 from J; bases not matched to a gene: 11. This CDR3 comprises 17 residues. CDR1 SGHRS and CDR2 YFSETQ come from the germline V gene. The CDR3 DNA sequence: TGCGCCAGCAGCATGGCCCCTAGCGGGGGGCGAAACAATGAGCAGTTCTTC. Its translation is CASSMAPSGGRNNEQFF.

In this sample, this clonotype turned up many times. The rearrangement links TRBV12-3 or TRBV12-4 to TRBJ1-5, with 9 bases matching TRBD1. The trim removed 3 bases at V and 6 bases at J, leaving 6 bases unmatched. The CDR3 contains 15 residues. CDR3 coding DNA: TGTGCCAGCAGTTTCAGACAGGGGGACGGTCAGCCCCAGCATTTT. It is translated as CASSFRQGDGQPQHF.

The rearrangement joins TRBV7-2 to TRBJ1-1; D might be TRBD1 (6 bases). The ends were cut back, 4 bases at V and 1 base at J, with 13 bases in the middle. From germline, CDR1 is SGHTA and CDR2 FQGNSA. The CDR3 contains 15 residues. The DNA for the CDR3 is TGTGCCAGCAGCTCCTTAACGACAGGGAACACTGAAGCTTTCTTT. Protein product: CASSSLTTGNTEAFF.

This clonotype was seen more than once but under ten times. J is TRBJ2-1 and V is TRBV6-6; TRBD2 aligns across 8 bases. J gave up 0 bases and V 2 bases, and 3 bases lay outside the gene matches. The CDR3 contains 16 residues. Germline-derived CDR1 and CDR2 are MNHNY and SVGAGI (reference sequence). CDR3 in DNA: TGTGCCAGCAGTTACCCACGGGGGGGCTCCTACAATGAGCAGTTCTTC. It encodes CASSYPRGGSYNEQFF.